This T cell receptor beta chain was found in a study of T cells after yellow fever vaccination. Making TCR cDNA involved 5'RACE template switching, which added UMIs and a universal primer site. A single record per CDR3 protein comes from TCRdb applying MiXCR to the 5' RACE reads. The table lists approximately 610,000 distinct CDR3 sequences, approximately 16% of them singletons. This clonotype was counted a few times. No antigen is known for it. Study-wide points: The secondary response showed a weaker magnitude and a faster peak, day 5 versus 15. Any FACS-sorted repertoire could hold abundant clonotypes that contaminate it from the bulk population. Post-booster reappearance was seen for most primary-vaccination clones (roughly 96% CD4, 88% CD8).

This CDR3 contains 13 residues. Trimming removed 1 base at V and 10 bases at J, with 14 bases between. CDR1 and CDR2 (germline): DFQATT, SNEGSKA (reference sequence). The chain uses TRBV20-1 and TRBJ1-5; unclear D gene. The sequence derives from a man aged 18-30 years who received the YFV17D yellow fever vaccine. The sequenced sample was PBMCs, obtained about 5 days after the first yellow fever vaccination. CDR3 bases: TGCAGTGCTAGAGCGGACGGAGTGAGTCCCCAGCATTTT. Its protein product is CSARADGVSPQHF.